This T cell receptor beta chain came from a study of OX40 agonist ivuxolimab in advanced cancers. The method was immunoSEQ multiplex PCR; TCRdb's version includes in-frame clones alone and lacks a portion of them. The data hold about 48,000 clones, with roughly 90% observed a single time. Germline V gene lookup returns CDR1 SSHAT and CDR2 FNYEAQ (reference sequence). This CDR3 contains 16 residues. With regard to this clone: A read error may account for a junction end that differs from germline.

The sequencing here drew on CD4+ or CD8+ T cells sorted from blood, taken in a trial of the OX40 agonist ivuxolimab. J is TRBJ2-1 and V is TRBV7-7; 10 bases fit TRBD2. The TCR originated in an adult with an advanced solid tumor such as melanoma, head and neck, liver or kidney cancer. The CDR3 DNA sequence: TGTGCTAGCAGCTCTACAGCGGGAGGGAACTACAATGAGCAGTTCTTC. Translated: CASSSTAGGNYNEQFF. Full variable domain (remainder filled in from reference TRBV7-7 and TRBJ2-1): GAGVSQSPRYKVTKRGQDVTLRCDPISSHATLYWYQQALGQGPEFLTYFNYEAQPDKSGLPSDRFSAERPEGSISTLTIQRTEQRDSAMYRCASSSTAGGNYNEQFFGPGTRLTVL.